The 23 T cell receptor beta chains in this list originate from one sample, sequenced in a study of identical twins. A single record per CDR3 protein comes from TCRdb applying MiXCR to the 5' RACE reads. The sample shows about 790,000 distinct CDR3 sequences, roughly 18% of them seen only once. The sample was also reused in another study, on T cells expressing NK-cell markers.

Sequencing was performed on PBMCs. All receptors derive from a woman under 30 in good health.

The chain employs TRBV10-3 and TRBJ1-2, with D possibly TRBD1 on 6 matching bases. The germline V gene encodes CDR1 ENHRY and CDR2 SYGVKD. The CDR3 is made up of 16 amino acids. Trimming pared 0 bases from V and 2 bases from J, leaving 13 bases between. CDR3 nucleotides: TGTGCCATCAGTGAGTCGAGGGAGACAGGCAACTATGGCTACACCTTC. Translated: CAISESRETGNYGYTF.

The V and J genes are TRBV29-1 and TRBJ1-3; D possibly corresponds to TRBD1 (6 bases). V lost 6 bases and J 2 bases, leaving 11 bases between the germline ends. Germline V gene sequence: CDR1 SQVTM, CDR2 ANQGSEA. CDR3 length equals 13 residues. CDR3 region: CSVGRGAGNTIYF. The DNA for the CDR3 is TGCAGCGTCGGGAGGGGGGCTGGAAACACCATATATTTT.

This clonotype was counted between two and nine times. V gene TRBV10-3 combines with J gene TRBJ1-1; D not certain. Per the germline V gene, CDR1 is ENHRY and CDR2 is SYGVKD. The CDR3 extends over 10 amino acids. V lost 10 bases, J lost 4 bases, and 7 bases lay in between. CDR3 amino acids: CATKGTEAFF. The DNA for the CDR3 is TGTGCCACAAAAGGCACTGAAGCTTTCTTT.

This clonotype was found many times. The chain has TRBV7-9 and TRBJ1-1; D is undetermined. Between the trimmed V and J ends, which lost 5 bases and 5 bases, there was a span of 9 bases. CDR3 size: 12 residues. Germline V gene lookup returns CDR1 SEHNR and CDR2 FQNEAQ (reference sequence). The CDR3 is CASSDTLTEAFF. CDR3 nucleotides: TGTGCCAGCAGCGACACTTTAACTGAAGCTTTCTTT.

The chain uses TRBV20-1 and TRBJ2-2; D gene uncertain. Trimming removed 3 bases at V and 5 bases at J, with 10 bases between. This CDR3 is 13 amino acids long. In germline, CDR1 is DFQATT, CDR2 SNEGSKA (reference sequence). CDR3 in DNA: TGCAGTGCTAGCCGAGCCGGGACCGGGGAGCTGTTTTTT. Translation gives CSASRAGTGELFF.

This clonotype was seen ten or more times. The chain links TRBV5-1 to TRBJ2-3; D perhaps matches TRBD1 (5 bases). The CDR3 is 15 residues long. Germline V gives CDR1 SGHRS, CDR2 YFSETQ. V was pared by 0 bases and J by 4 bases, with 12 bases between. DNA of the CDR3: TGCGCCAGCAGCTTGGCTACAGGCAGACCAGATACGCAGTATTTT. Translating gives CASSLATGRPDTQYF.

The genes are TRBV4-3 and TRBJ2-1, with D perhaps TRBD2 (7 bases). Germline V CDR1 and CDR2: LGHNA, YSLEER. The germline V and J ends were trimmed by 0 bases and 4 bases, with 19 bases remaining between them. This CDR3 contains 18 residues. The CDR3 spells CASSQDWGGLAGYNEQFF. The CDR3 DNA reads as TGCGCCAGCAGCCAAGATTGGGGGGGGCTAGCAGGATACAATGAGCAGTTCTTC.

This clonotype was detected ten times or more. The V call is TRBV4-3, the J call TRBJ1-2; D ambiguous. Germline lookup yields CDR1 LGHNA and CDR2 YSLEER. The V end was cut by 0 bases, the J end by 4 bases, with 12 bases between. This CDR3 is 15 amino acids long. This CDR3 reads CASSQDYTGVYGYTF. The CDR3 DNA is TGCGCCAGCAGCCAAGATTACACCGGGGTCTATGGCTACACCTTC.

This clonotype turned up a few times. The V and J genes are TRBV5-1 and TRBJ2-1, with D perhaps matching TRBD1 or TRBD2 (5 bases each). From germline, CDR1 is SGHRS and CDR2 YFSETQ. The CDR3 spans 13 residues. Trimming removed 3 bases from V and 5 bases from J, with 9 bases in between. CDR3 sequence reads: CASSSGTHNEQFF. CDR3 in DNA: TGCGCCAGCAGCTCCGGGACCCACAATGAGCAGTTCTTC.

V usage is TRBV7-9 and J usage is TRBJ1-1; TRBD1 matches 8 bases. Trimming at V came to 1 base and at J to 1 base, leaving 5 bases not matched to a gene. The germline CDR1 and CDR2 sequences are SEHNR and FQNEAQ (reference sequence). This CDR3 comprises 16 residues. DNA of the CDR3: TGTGCCAGCAGCTTAGGGACAGGGATGTGGAACACTGAAGCTTTCTTT. Encoded protein: CASSLGTGMWNTEAFF.

This clonotype was detected only a few times. The chain combines TRBV25-1 with TRBJ2-5; no firm D call. CDR3 length: 12 amino acids. Germline V gives CDR1 MGHDK, CDR2 SYGVNS. V lost 3 bases and J lost 7, with 9 bases in between. This CDR3 is CASSESSWTQYF. The CDR3 DNA reads TGTGCCAGCAGTGAGTCTTCTTGGACCCAGTACTTC.

This clonotype was seen a handful of times. V usage is TRBV5-1 and J usage is TRBJ1-2; the D is unclear. The V and J ends lost 0 bases and 4 bases respectively, with 13 bases between them. The CDR3 extends over 15 amino acids. Germline CDR1 SGHRS, CDR2 YFSETQ. The CDR3 is CASSLGVGRTYGYTF. The CDR3, as DNA: TGCGCCAGCAGCTTGGGCGTAGGACGGACCTATGGCTACACCTTC.

The chain recombines TRBV6-5 with TRBJ2-4, with no clear D. CDR1 is MNHEY and CDR2 is SVGAGI in the germline V gene. The CDR3 extends over 14 amino acids. Trimming removed 4 bases from V and 0 bases from J, with 7 bases in between. CDR3 coding DNA: TGTGCCAGCAGTTCCAGGTTAGCCAAAAACATTCAGTACTTC. It yields the protein CASSSRLAKNIQYF.

The V gene is TRBV4-3, the J gene TRBJ2-1; 12 nucleotides align to TRBD2. In germline, CDR1 is LGHNA, CDR2 YSLEER. There are 15 residues in the CDR3. V dropped 5 bases and J dropped 7; count of bases not matched to a gene: 6. The CDR3 is CASSIVGTSGNEQFF. For the CDR3, the DNA is TGCGCCAGCAGCATCGTTGGGACTAGCGGGAATGAGCAGTTCTTC.

This clonotype was recorded a few times. The genes are TRBV21-1 and TRBJ2-5; the table calls TRBD1, which could not be checked here. TRBV21-1 is a recognized pseudogene. CDR3 length equals 15 residues. CDR3 sequence: CASSKSLDQQETQYF. The CDR3 DNA follows: TGTGCCAGCAGCAAGTCCCTCGACCAACAAGAGACCCAGTACTTC.

V usage is TRBV12-3 or TRBV12-4 and J usage is TRBJ2-3, with 9 bases identical to TRBD1. The V segment lost 6 bases and the J segment 3 bases; nucleotides outside the gene matches: 13. This CDR3 has 17 amino acids. The CDR3 sequence is CASSPPAGTGLTDTQYF. In DNA form, the CDR3 reads TGTGCCAGCAGCCCCCCCGCCGGGACAGGGTTAACAGATACGCAGTATTTT.

The sample holds a few counts of this clonotype. V and J are TRBV6-1 and TRBJ2-5; D may be TRBD2 (6 bases). V was clipped by 6 bases and J by 5 bases, with 19 bases between them. Germline CDR1 is MNHNS and CDR2 is SASEGT. The CDR3 runs 15 residues. DNA for the CDR3: TGTGCCAGCAGAAGCCTCGGCGGGGAGTGGGAGACCCAGTACTTC. Translation gives CASRSLGGEWETQYF.

This clonotype has only a few counts. The CDR3 protein is CATSVRGLGPLTDTQYF. The CDR3 bases are TGTGCCACCAGCGTCCGGGGTTTAGGGCCCCTCACAGATACGCAGTATTTT. This sequence joins TRBV15 and TRBJ2-3, with D perhaps matching TRBD2 (5 bases). Germline-derived CDR1 and CDR2 are LNHNV and YYDKDF (reference sequence). The V end was cut by 5 bases, the J end by 2 bases, with 20 bases between. The CDR3 totals 17 residues. Full variable domain (missing parts from reference TRBV15 and TRBJ2-3): DAMVIQNPRYQVTQFGKPVTLSCSQTLNHNVMYWYQQKSSQAPKLLFHYYDKDFNNEADTPDNFQSRRPNTSFCFLDIRSPGLGDTAMYLCATSVRGLGPLTDTQYFGPGTRLTVL.

This clonotype was detected only a few times. The chain employs TRBV18 and TRBJ1-2; D call uncertain. The CDR3 length is 12 residues. V was shortened by 1 base and J by 6 bases, with 6 bases between the two germline ends. Germline V gene lookup returns CDR1 KGHSH and CDR2 LQKENI. In nucleotides, the CDR3 is TGTGCCAGCTCACCACGAGGGCATGGCTACACCTTC. It encodes CASSPRGHGYTF.

This clonotype was observed a handful of times. The rearrangement joins TRBV20-1 to TRBJ2-1, with TRBD1 matching over 7 bases. The CDR3 covers 14 residues. Germline V gene data show CDR1 as DFQATT and CDR2 as SNEGSKA (reference sequence). Germline trimming cut 2 bases from V and 6 bases from J; bases unmatched to any gene: 7. CDR3 loop: CSARSGQDFNEQFF. The DNA of the CDR3 is TGCAGTGCTAGATCCGGACAGGATTTCAATGAGCAGTTCTTC.

This clonotype was detected a few times. The CDR3 loop reads CSVVGPETQYF. The CDR3 DNA is TGCAGCGTTGTCGGGCCAGAGACCCAGTACTTC. J is TRBJ2-5 and V is TRBV29-1, with unresolved D. CDR1 and CDR2 from the germline V gene are SQVTM and ANQGSEA. The CDR3 is 11 residues long. V lost 4 bases, J lost 4 bases, and 7 bases lay in between.

The chain combines TRBV5-6 with TRBJ2-7; no clear D gene. Germline loops: CDR1 SGHDT, CDR2 YYEEEE. This CDR3 contains 12 residues. Trimming removed 0 bases at V and 4 bases at J, with 5 bases between. The CDR3 region has the DNA TGTGCCAGCAGCTTGGAGCCTTACGAGCAGTACTTC. Amino acid sequence: CASSLEPYEQYF.

V gene TRBV25-1 combines with J gene TRBJ2-7, with D possibly matching TRBD1 (5 bases). The germline V gene has CDR1 MGHDK and CDR2 SYGVNS. Trimming stripped 7 bases from V and 7 bases from J, with 14 bases between. This CDR3 spans 12 amino acids. The chain's CDR3 is CASTQVLGEQYF. In DNA form, the CDR3 reads TGTGCCAGCACACAGGTATTGGGGGAGCAGTACTTC.